One sample yielded the 24 T cell receptor beta chains listed below, sequenced in a study of cytomegalovirus exposure and HLA in healthy donors. This PCR relied on a set of 60 Vbeta primers and 13 Jbeta primers. The data were produced by immunoSEQ multiplex PCR, yet TCRdb's version contains in-frame clones alone and is incomplete. This sample has about 120,000 clones, with approximately 80% found just once. The source material was PBMCs. The origin of the receptors is a woman under 30 in good health and CMV-seronegative.

The CDR3 region is CASSSLMSSGSRNEQFF. CDR3 nucleotide sequence: TGTGCCAGCAGCTCTTTAATGTCTAGCGGGAGTAGGAATGAGCAGTTCTTC. V and J are TRBV7-9 and TRBJ2-1; 10 nucleotides agree with TRBD2. CDR1 and CDR2 (germline): SEHNR, FQNEAQ (reference sequence). The V and J ends lost 4 bases and 7 bases, in that order; junction bases with no gene match: 13. This CDR3 comprises 17 residues.

The chain has TRBV7-9 and TRBJ2-5; D is perhaps TRBD1 (5 bases). Germline CDR1 SEHNR, CDR2 FQNEAQ (reference sequence). V was pared by 3 bases and J by 4 bases, with 15 bases between. CDR3 length: 15 residues. The CDR3 sequence: CASSLNRAGIETQYF. CDR3 in DNA: TGTGCCAGCAGCTTGAATCGCGCAGGGATAGAGACCCAGTACTTC.

The chain carries TRBV25-1 and TRBJ2-1; the match to TRBD2 covers 8 bases. V gave up 5 bases and J gave up 8 bases; unmatched junction bases: 8. Looked up from germline, CDR1 is MGHDK and CDR2 is SYGVNS. The CDR3 covers 14 residues. The CDR3 region has the DNA TGTGCCAGCAGTCTACGGGGGGGCTATGATGAGCAGTTCTTC. Protein product: CASSLRGGYDEQFF.

The V call is TRBV6-6, the J call TRBJ2-7, with 12 bases that match TRBD2. The CDR3 length is 16 residues. From germline, CDR1 is MNHNY and CDR2 SVGAGI (reference sequence). V trimming: 4 bases; J trimming: 5 bases; junction bases outside the gene matches: 9. The CDR3: CASSSLTSGSRNEQYF. The CDR3 nucleotides read TGTGCCAGCAGTTCCTTGACTAGCGGGAGTAGGAACGAGCAGTACTTC.

The genes are TRBV4-1 and TRBJ2-1; D gene uncertain. Germline assignment: CDR1 MGHRA and CDR2 YSYEKL. Deletions cut 4 bases from V and 5 bases from J, with 3 bases between. This CDR3 spans 11 amino acids. CDR3 DNA: TGCGCCAGCAGCCTCAACAATGAGCAGTTCTTC. Encoded protein: CASSLNNEQFF.

The chain couples TRBV5-1 to TRBJ1-1; tentatively, D is TRBD1 (5 bases). Germline assignment: CDR1 SGHRS and CDR2 YFSETQ. The ends were cut back, 0 bases at V and 4 bases at J, with 13 bases in the middle. The CDR3 is 15 residues long. For the CDR3, the DNA is TGCGCCAGCAGCTTGGACAGGATTGGTAGCACTGAAGCTTTCTTT. This encodes CASSLDRIGSTEAFF.

Here the CDR3 DNA reads TGTGCCAGTAGTATAATGGAACAGGGGTTTCCTGAAGCTTTCTTT. Its translation: CASSIMEQGFPEAFF. The chain carries TRBV19 and TRBJ1-1, with 7 nucleotides matching TRBD1. Losses at the gene ends were 2 bases for V and 6 bases for J; bases not matched to a gene: 9. The CDR3 spans 15 residues. Germline values: CDR1 LNHDA, CDR2 SQIVND (reference sequence).

The V call is TRBV9, the J call TRBJ1-2; the D gene is possibly TRBD1 (5 bases). Germline CDR1 is SGDLS and CDR2 is YYNGEE. This CDR3 contains 15 residues. Trimming stripped 4 bases from V and 0 bases from J, with 13 bases between. CDR3 DNA: TGTGCCAGCAGCTCCTCGGGGGATTCTAACTATGGCTACACCTTC. It codes for CASSSSGDSNYGYTF.

A word on this clone: Other DNA sequences in the sample encode the same CDR3. This chain joins TRBV7-2 and TRBJ2-5, with 7 bases aligning to TRBD1. The ends lost 1 base at V and 5 bases at J; junction bases unmatched: 4. CDR1 SGHTA and CDR2 FQGNSA come from the germline V gene. The CDR3 consists of 14 residues. The CDR3 DNA reads as TGTGCCAGCAGCTTAGGAGGGGGCAGTGAGACCCAGTACTTC. This translates into CASSLGGGSETQYF.

The genes are TRBV6-1 and TRBJ1-1; TRBD1 is a possible D gene (5 bases). The CDR3 is 13 amino acids. The germline V and J ends were trimmed by 3 bases and 9 bases, with 14 bases remaining between them. Per germline, CDR1 MNHNS and CDR2 SASEGT. The CDR3 nucleotides are TGTGCCAGCAGTGACTGGGGCCTCGGGCAAGCTTTCTTT. As protein: CASSDWGLGQAFF.

This clone was observed once. This chain uses TRBV6-1 with TRBJ1-2, with TRBD1 as a possible D gene (6 bases). CDR1 is MNHNS, CDR2 SASEGT, per germline. Trimming took off 2 bases at V and 8 bases at J, with 15 bases between the two ends. The CDR3 covers 14 residues. The CDR3 loop reads CASSEIVTGSGYTF. In nucleotides, the CDR3 is TGTGCCAGCAGTGAAATCGTAACAGGGAGCGGCTACACCTTC.

The chain is built from TRBV4-3 and TRBJ2-3, with TRBD2 identical over 8 bases. This CDR3 has 16 residues. Germline V gene data show CDR1 as LGHNA and CDR2 as YSLEER. Trimming at V came to 1 base and at J to 5 bases, leaving 8 bases not matched to a gene. CDR3 region: CASSQVTGGGGDTQYF. The CDR3 DNA reads as TGCGCCAGCAGCCAAGTAACGGGGGGGGGCGGAGATACGCAGTATTTT.

The rearrangement uses TRBV5-1 and TRBJ1-2; 7 nucleotides line up with TRBD1. After removal of 2 bases from V and 1 base from J, the junction contained 5 bases not matched to a gene. Germline CDR1 SGHRS, CDR2 YFSETQ. The CDR3 is made up of 15 amino acids. The CDR3 sequence: CASSLSDRVNYGYTF. CDR3 DNA: TGCGCCAGCAGCTTAAGCGACAGGGTTAACTATGGCTACACCTTC.

The chain has TRBV7-6 and TRBJ1-1, with 9 bases aligning to TRBD1. Germline CDR1 and CDR2: SGHVS and FNYEAQ. The CDR3 has 13 amino acids. V was pared by 3 bases and J by 11 bases, with 7 bases of the junction left unmatched. This CDR3 reads CASSFTTGGQAFF. The CDR3 bases are TGTGCCAGCAGCTTCACGACAGGGGGACAGGCTTTCTTT.

The V gene is TRBV6-4, the J gene TRBJ2-1, with 11 bases aligning to TRBD2. Trimming cost V 3 bases and J 8 bases; bases outside gene matches: 9. This CDR3 spans 16 amino acids. Germline V gene sequence: CDR1 MRHNA, CDR2 SNTAGT. This CDR3 reads CASSEDGSGGADEQFF. CDR3 nucleotides: TGTGCCAGCAGTGAAGATGGTAGCGGGGGGGCCGATGAGCAGTTCTTC.

A single count supports this clone. The V call is TRBV19, the J call TRBJ1-1, with D possibly TRBD1 on 6 matching bases. Germline V CDR1 and CDR2: LNHDA, SQIVND (reference sequence). The CDR3 loop spans 12 amino acids. V lost 3 bases and J lost 8, with 10 bases in between. The CDR3 loop is CASSIGGGEAFF. CDR3 DNA: TGTGCCAGTAGTATCGGGGGGGGCGAAGCTTTCTTT. The full variable domain, rest sourced from reference TRBV19 and TRBJ1-1, is DGGITQSPKYLFRKEGQNVTLSCEQNLNHDAMYWYRQDPGQGLRLIYYSQIVNDFQKGDIAEGYSVSREKKESFPLTVTSAQKNPTAFYLCASSIGGGEAFFGQGTRLTVV.

The chain recombines TRBV2 with TRBJ2-3, with TRBD1 identical over 7 bases. After removal of 7 bases from V and 1 base from J, the junction contained 5 bases not matched to a gene. From germline, CDR1 is SNHLY and CDR2 FYNNEI. There are 14 residues in the CDR3. CDR3 residues: CASTLGQGTDTQYF. For the CDR3, the DNA is TGTGCCAGCACCCTAGGACAGGGCACAGATACGCAGTATTTT. Complete variable domain (other parts from reference TRBV2 and TRBJ2-3): EPEVTQTPSHQVTQMGQEVILRCVPISNHLYFYWYRQILGQKVEFLVSFYNNEISEKSEIFDDQFSVERPDGSNFTLKIRSTKLEDSAMYFCASTLGQGTDTQYFGPGTRLTVL.

The V call is TRBV28, the J call TRBJ2-3; 7 bases line up with TRBD2. The V and J ends lost 3 bases and 3 bases, in that order; junction bases with no gene match: 6. This CDR3 spans 15 amino acids. Germline CDR1 is MDHEN and CDR2 is SYDVKM. The CDR3 reads CASSFVLAETDTQYF. CDR3 nucleotides: TGTGCCAGCAGTTTTGTGCTAGCGGAAACAGATACGCAGTATTTT.

The chain combines TRBV15 with TRBJ2-3, with D perhaps matching TRBD2 (6 bases). Germline lookup yields CDR1 LNHNV and CDR2 YYDKDF (reference sequence). V was trimmed by 4 bases and J by 0 bases, leaving 14 bases between them. The CDR3 runs to 16 residues. The CDR3 is CATSTVYSGSTDTQYF. The CDR3 DNA sequence: TGTGCCACCAGCACGGTCTATAGCGGTAGCACAGATACGCAGTATTTT.

The V and J genes are TRBV14 and TRBJ1-2, with D tentatively TRBD1 (6 bases). CDR3 length: 13 amino acids. Looked up from germline, CDR1 is SGHDN and CDR2 is FVKESK. V was shortened by 6 bases and J by 5 bases, with 13 bases between the two germline ends. The CDR3, as DNA: TGTGCCAGCAGGCAACAGGGAGGGTATGGCTACACCTTC. Protein sequence: CASRQQGGYGYTF.

The chain combines TRBV4-3 with TRBJ1-2, with 9 bases lining up with TRBD1. Germline CDR1 and CDR2: LGHNA and YSLEER. This CDR3 is 16 amino acids long. J was trimmed by 8 bases and V by 1 base; bases with no gene match: 11. This CDR3 is CASSQVSQGARQGYTF. The DNA of the CDR3 is TGCGCCAGCAGCCAAGTTTCACAGGGGGCGCGTCAGGGCTACACCTTC.

The rearrangement joins TRBV27 to TRBJ1-2; weak D call: TRBD1 (5 bases). The CDR3 is 13 residues long. CDR1 is MNHEY, CDR2 SMNVEV, per germline (reference sequence). V was pared by 6 bases and J by 6 bases, with 14 bases between. The chain's CDR3 is CASRNGQGDGYTF. The CDR3, as DNA: TGTGCCAGCAGGAACGGTCAGGGTGATGGCTACACCTTC.

The chain's CDR3 is CASTGALAYEQYF. CDR3 nucleotides: TGTGCCAGTACCGGAGCACTCGCCTACGAGCAGTACTTC. The chain combines TRBV7-9 with TRBJ2-7; no firm D call. V gave up 9 bases and J gave up 2 bases, with 14 bases separating them. CDR1 is SEHNR, CDR2 FQNEAQ, per germline (reference sequence). The CDR3 loop spans 13 amino acids. Full variable domain (rest looked up from reference TRBV7-9 and TRBJ2-7): DTGVSQNPRHKITKRGQNVTFRCDPISEHNRLYWYRQTLGQGPEFLTYFQNEAQLEKSRLLSDRFSAERPKGSFSTLEIQRTEQGDSAMYLCASTGALAYEQYFGPGTRLTVT.

The rearrangement joins TRBV6-1 to TRBJ1-5; perhaps TRBD1 as D (5 bases). V was clipped by 6 bases and J by 6 bases, with 18 bases between them. CDR1 MNHNS and CDR2 SASEGT come from the germline V gene. The CDR3 is 15 residues long. The CDR3, as DNA: TGTGCCAGCAGCTCGGAAGGGACTACAGGTCAGCCCCAGCATTTT. This codes for CASSSEGTTGQPQHF.